This TCR beta chain was captured by sequencing in a study of early T cells in non-severe SARS-CoV-2 infection. About the study: Chains were not paired, and sequencing was done on bulk RNA from unsorted whole blood.

With regard to this clonotype: Its specificity is unknown.

Findings of the study overall: The VDJdb matching leaned toward anti-spike CD8 responses and overlooked private and CD4 specificities.

Via MiXCR, TCRdb re-called the 5' RACE reads, giving one row per CDR3 protein. The data contain about 70,000 distinct CDR3 sequences, about 11% of them singletons. Sequenced material: whole blood. The receptor's source is an adult who was a healthcare worker with PCR-confirmed SARS-CoV-2 infection or an uninfected control (not recorded which).

This CDR3 is CASSPRGGYGYTF. The CDR3 region has the DNA TGTGCCAGCAGTCCCAGGGGCGGCTATGGCTACACCTTC. The chain employs TRBV12-3 or TRBV12-4 and TRBJ1-2, with a weak D call TRBD1 (6 bases). Trimming pared 5 bases from V and 4 bases from J, leaving 11 bases between. This CDR3 is 13 amino acids long.